This entry describes one T cell receptor beta chain. Its binding antigen is unknown. Base qualities were left out, and no much larger clone turns up one base away. This specimen comes from a study of patients with pleural tuberculosis (dated by TCRdb to between 2012 and 2015). Sequencing relied on an Illumina Genome Analyzer IIx. The raw public data were reprocessed by TCRdb itself: fastp quality trimming at Q25, MiXCR clonotype calling, in-frame beta chains only. One record per CDR3 amino acid sequence lists the most common genes and DNA. This sample is represented by around 50,000 distinct CDR3 sequences; around 7% of them were singletons. Around 15% of the sample lies in the top ten. Sequences SQVTM (CDR1) and ANQGSEA (CDR2) are obtained from the germline V gene. From cysteine to phenylalanine, the CDR3 is 13 amino acids long. Only the CDR3 region is kept as DNA, spanning 39 bases read in frame from base 1. Trimming takes 4 bases from V and 8 bases from J, and the germline ends sit 15 bases apart.

This TCR was sampled from a human donor with pleural tuberculosis. This receptor chain uses TRBV29-1 and TRBJ2-1; the D gene is perhaps TRBD1 or TRBD2, as each covers 5 bases. The CDR3 corresponds to CSVVRQTLDEQFF. The nucleotide sequence reads TGCAGCGTTGTACGACAGACACTAGATGAGCAGTTCTTC.